Each of the 30 T cell receptor beta chains below was sequenced from the same sample in a study of blood T cell repertoires in COVID-19. The method was immunoSEQ multiplex PCR; TCRdb's version includes in-frame clones alone and lacks a portion of them. This sample has about 280,000 clones, with 85% found just once. Input material: peripheral blood. The receptors here all came from a man over 45 with active or convalescent COVID-19.

The rearrangement uses TRBV18 and TRBJ2-3; a weak D match, TRBD2 (5 bases). This CDR3 is 15 amino acids long. CDR1 and CDR2 (germline): KGHSH, LQKENI. Trimming cost V 0 bases and J 2 bases, with 9 bases left between them. The CDR3 protein is CASSPPSGNTDTQYF. CDR3 DNA sequence: TGTGCCAGCTCACCACCATCCGGGAACACAGATACGCAGTATTTT.

The chain has TRBV7-8 and TRBJ2-3; no clear D. From germline, CDR1 is SGHVS and CDR2 FQNEAQ. The CDR3 length is 14 residues. V dropped 1 base and J dropped 2 bases, with 7 bases sitting between them. The CDR3 spells CASSLGGFTDTQYF. CDR3 DNA sequence: TGTGCCAGCAGCTTAGGCGGATTCACAGATACGCAGTATTTT.

The gene calls are TRBV12-3 or TRBV12-4 and TRBJ1-2, with D perhaps TRBD1 (5 bases). The V and J ends lost 5 bases and 5 bases respectively, with 12 bases between them. The CDR3 contains 13 residues. The chain's CDR3 is CASSMTAYYGYTF. In DNA, the CDR3 is TGTGCCAGCAGTATGACAGCCTATTATGGCTACACCTTC.

The chain uses TRBV27 and TRBJ1-1; no firm D call. Trimming left V 6 bases short and J 5 bases short, with 19 bases between. CDR3 length: 15 residues. The germline V gene encodes CDR1 MNHEY and CDR2 SMNVEV (reference sequence). The CDR3 is CASSLTGTSSTEAFF. The CDR3 region has the DNA TGTGCCAGCAGCCTGACGGGAACCTCATCGACTGAAGCTTTCTTT.

The chain uses TRBV5-1 and TRBJ2-2; D may be TRBD1 (5 bases). Germline CDR1 reads SGHRS; CDR2 reads YFSETQ. The CDR3 runs to 13 residues. V gave up 1 base and J gave up 7 bases, with 8 bases separating them. The CDR3 bases are TGCGCCAGCAGCTTGACAGGTTACGGGGAGCTGTTTTTT. It specifies CASSLTGYGELFF.

This sequence joins TRBV18 and TRBJ1-1; 9 bases align to TRBD1. J gave up 4 bases and V 0 bases, and 9 bases lay outside the gene matches. Germline lookup yields CDR1 KGHSH and CDR2 LQKENI. This CDR3 contains 17 residues. The CDR3 bases are TGTGCCAGCTCACCACCGGAGGACAGGGGTTTTCTCACTGAAGCTTTCTTT. Protein sequence: CASSPPEDRGFLTEAFF.

V usage is TRBV7-9 and J usage is TRBJ1-2, with D uncertain. The CDR3 is made up of 11 amino acids. CDR1 is SEHNR, CDR2 FQNEAQ, per germline (reference sequence). The V gene lost 8 bases and the J gene lost 7 bases, with 11 bases spanning the gap. The CDR3 reads CASGRNRGYTF. CDR3 sequence (DNA): TGTGCCAGCGGGAGAAACCGTGGCTACACCTTC.

The table lists this clone with a count of one. This specimen includes other DNA sequences encoding the same CDR3. V usage is TRBV2 and J usage is TRBJ2-7, with D possibly TRBD2 on 6 matching bases. This CDR3 has 12 amino acids. V lost 6 bases and J lost 4, with 10 bases in between. CDR1 is SNHLY, CDR2 FYNNEI, per germline. The CDR3 spells CASSDSGYEQYF. The CDR3 DNA is TGTGCCAGCAGCGATAGCGGATACGAGCAGTACTTC.

The chain recombines TRBV10-2 with TRBJ1-2; D is unresolved. Germline values: CDR1 WSHSY, CDR2 SAAADI. The CDR3 contains 11 residues. Trimming removed 3 bases at V and 4 bases at J, with 3 bases between. The CDR3 bases are TGCGCCAGCAGTGACTCCTATGGCTACACCTTC. As protein: CASSDSYGYTF.

The chain uses TRBV10-3 and TRBJ2-2; 9 nucleotides match TRBD2. CDR1 and CDR2 from the germline V gene are ENHRY and SYGVKD. The CDR3 is 19 residues long. V lost 2 bases and J lost 9; bases outside the gene matches: 19. The DNA for the CDR3 is TGTGCCATCAGTGAGCCCCCTGGAGGCGGGGGGGCCTTCTCCAGGGAGCTGTTTTTT. It specifies CAISEPPGGGGAFSRELFF.

The chain recombines TRBV7-2 with TRBJ1-2; D is possibly TRBD1 (5 bases). CDR3 length: 13 residues. Per the germline V gene, CDR1 is SGHTA and CDR2 is FQGNSA. V lost 1 base to trimming and J lost 7 bases, with 10 bases between them. CDR3: CASSLETVGGYTF. CDR3 bases: TGTGCCAGCAGCTTAGAGACAGTGGGTGGCTACACCTTC.

This clone was seen a single time. The V call is TRBV2, the J call TRBJ2-7, with a possible D match to TRBD1 (6 bases). The CDR3 totals 15 residues. The germline V gene encodes CDR1 SNHLY and CDR2 FYNNEI. Trimming removed 3 bases from V and 2 bases from J, with 14 bases in between. CDR3 region: CASSDPGAPPYEQYF. The CDR3 DNA reads as TGTGCCAGCAGTGATCCAGGGGCCCCACCCTACGAGCAGTACTTC.

The gene calls are TRBV19 and TRBJ1-5; D not resolved. V was clipped by 7 bases and J by 1 base, with 14 bases between them. The germline V gene encodes CDR1 LNHDA and CDR2 SQIVND (reference sequence). CDR3 size: 15 residues. The CDR3 DNA reads as TGTGCCAGTAAAGGCGGAGGCGCGAGCAATCAGCCCCAGCATTTT. It encodes CASKGGGASNQPQHF.

Here the CDR3 DNA reads TGTGCCACCAGTGATGCCGCGCGAGGGAACACTGAAGCTTTCTTT. Protein sequence: CATSDAARGNTEAFF. The J gene is TRBJ1-1, the V gene TRBV24-1; D ambiguous. CDR3 size: 15 residues. Trimming pared 3 bases from V and 1 base from J, leaving 11 bases between. Germline CDR1 and CDR2: KGHDR and SFDVKD.

The chain combines TRBV7-9 with TRBJ2-1; tentatively, D is TRBD2 (5 bases). The CDR3 contains 14 residues. With 6 bases removed from V and 3 bases from J, the gap between germline ends came to 12 bases. Germline-derived CDR1 and CDR2 are SEHNR and FQNEAQ (reference sequence). The CDR3 region is CASSHVRGYNEQFF. As DNA, the CDR3 is TGTGCCAGCAGTCACGTACGGGGCTACAATGAGCAGTTCTTC.

This chain joins TRBV6-2 or TRBV6-3 and TRBJ2-1; 9 bases fit TRBD1. This CDR3 region has 16 residues. Germline V gene sequence: CDR1 MNHEY, CDR2 SVGEGT. Trimming removed 4 bases from V and 7 bases from J; junction bases left unmatched: 11. The chain's CDR3 is CASSSSLDRGDNEQFF. CDR3 DNA: TGTGCCAGCAGTTCCTCTTTGGACAGGGGAGATAATGAGCAGTTCTTC.

The DNA of the CDR3 is TGCGCCAGCAGCTTGGGATCCACCTCTAATTCGGGAATCAGTTCCTATGGCTACACCTTC. Translation: CASSLGSTSNSGISSYGYTF. The genes are TRBV5-1 and TRBJ1-2, with D hard to call. CDR1 SGHRS and CDR2 YFSETQ come from the germline V gene. CDR3 length: 20 amino acids. Trimming took off 0 bases at V and 4 bases at J, with 28 bases between the two ends.

The V call is TRBV7-2, the J call TRBJ2-4; the match to TRBD1 covers 8 bases. V trimming: 8 bases; J trimming: 0 bases; junction bases outside the gene matches: 9. The V gene's germline CDR1 is SGHTA and CDR2 FQGNSA. This CDR3 contains 16 residues. The CDR3 DNA reads as TGTGCCAGCGGTTTAGGACAGGGTCAAGCCAAAAACATTCAGTACTTC. Protein: CASGLGQGQAKNIQYF. Looking up the rest from reference TRBV7-2 and TRBJ2-4 gives the full variable domain: GAGVSQSPSNKVTEKGKDVELRCDPISGHTALYWYRQSLGQGLEFLIYFQGNSAPDKSGLPSDRFSAERTGGSVSTLTIQRTQQEDSAVYLCASGLGQGQAKNIQYFGAGTRLSVL.

This chain uses TRBV7-6 with TRBJ2-1, with D possibly TRBD1 on 5 matching bases. The CDR3 loop spans 13 amino acids. V shed 5 bases and J shed 4 bases, with 9 bases lying between them. CDR1 is SGHVS, CDR2 FNYEAQ, per germline. The CDR3 nucleotides read TGTGCCAGCAGCCTCCAGGGTTACAATGAGCAGTTCTTC. It codes for CASSLQGYNEQFF.

The chain joins TRBV19 to TRBJ1-3; possible D gene TRBD1, 5 bases. The germline V and J ends were trimmed by 5 bases and 0 bases, with 23 bases remaining between them. The V gene's germline CDR1 is LNHDA and CDR2 SQIVND (reference sequence). CDR3 size: 19 residues. CDR3 loop: CASSPRTGLGLLSGNTIYF. DNA for the CDR3: TGTGCCAGTAGTCCGAGGACGGGACTAGGGCTCCTCTCTGGAAACACCATATATTTT. Drawing the rest from reference TRBV19 and TRBJ1-3, the complete variable domain is DGGITQSPKYLFRKEGQNVTLSCEQNLNHDAMYWYRQDPGQGLRLIYYSQIVNDFQKGDIAEGYSVSREKKESFPLTVTSAQKNPTAFYLCASSPRTGLGLLSGNTIYFGEGSWLTVV.

The V and J genes are TRBV9 and TRBJ2-2, with 11 bases matching TRBD2. This CDR3 spans 21 amino acids. Per the germline V gene, CDR1 is SGDLS and CDR2 is YYNGEE. V trimming: 5 bases; J trimming: 6 bases; junction bases outside the gene matches: 24. CDR3 nucleotide sequence: TGTGCCAGCAGACTTTTAACCGGGACTAGCGGCCCGGCGCCTATGTCCGGGGAGCTGTTTTTT. Amino acids: CASRLLTGTSGPAPMSGELFF. The whole variable domain, filled in from reference TRBV9 and TRBJ2-2, reads DSGVTQTPKHLITATGQRVTLRCSPRSGDLSVYWYQQSLDQGLQFLIQYYNGEERAKGNILERFSAQQFPDLHSELNLSSLELGDSALYFCASRLLTGTSGPAPMSGELFFGEGSRLTVL.

The chain is built from TRBV3-1 (or the pseudogene TRBV3-2) and TRBJ2-1; the D gene is possibly TRBD2 (5 bases). The CDR3 runs to 13 residues. V dropped 2 bases and J dropped 12 bases, with 14 bases sitting between them. Germline V gene lookup returns CDR1 LGHDT and CDR2 YNNKEL (reference sequence). The CDR3 DNA reads as TGTGCCAGCAGCCAAAGAGCGGTGGGGTTGCAGTTCTTC. Translated, it gives CASSQRAVGLQFF.

The rearrangement links TRBV6-5 to TRBJ2-1, with D tentatively TRBD1 (6 bases). CDR3 length: 15 residues. Germline CDR1 is MNHEY and CDR2 is SVGAGI. The V and J ends lost 6 bases and 6 bases respectively, with 18 bases between them. The CDR3 DNA is TGTGCCAGCAGCAAGGGACAAACATCGTCCAATGAGCAGTTCTTC. This sequence encodes CASSKGQTSSNEQFF.

The chain links TRBV2 to TRBJ2-3; D is unclear. The CDR3 length is 15 residues. Germline V gene lookup returns CDR1 SNHLY and CDR2 FYNNEI. The V and J ends lost 4 bases and 3 bases respectively, with 14 bases between them. The CDR3 DNA reads TGTGCCAGCAGTGTATATAGAGGTCCGACAGATACGCAGTATTTT. Protein product: CASSVYRGPTDTQYF.

The table lists this clone with a count of one. The genes are TRBV5-4 and TRBJ1-2; possibly TRBD1 for D (5 bases). The CDR3 spans 12 residues. Deletions cut 0 bases from V and 6 bases from J, with 6 bases between. Germline V gene sequence: CDR1 SGHNT, CDR2 YYREEE (reference sequence). The CDR3 DNA is TGTGCCAGCAGCTTGGTACAGGATGGCTACACCTTC. Translated, it gives CASSLVQDGYTF.

The rearrangement links TRBV20-1 to TRBJ2-1; 12 bases fit TRBD2. This CDR3 is 15 amino acids long. With 3 bases clipped from V and 5 bases from J, the junction kept 5 bases outside the gene matches. Germline-derived CDR1 and CDR2 are DFQATT and SNEGSKA (reference sequence). In nucleotides, the CDR3 is TGCAGTGCTAGTCTTCGACTAGCGGGAGACAATGAGCAGTTCTTC. Protein product: CSASLRLAGDNEQFF.

The rearrangement joins TRBV6-5 to TRBJ2-7, with TRBD1 matching 10 bases. The CDR3 extends over 14 amino acids. The junction had 6 bases not matched to a gene; V was cut back by 6 bases and J by 4 bases. CDR1 MNHEY and CDR2 SVGAGI come from the germline V gene. The CDR3 DNA sequence: TGTGCCAGCAGACAGGGGACAGGGGTTTACGAGCAGTACTTC. It encodes CASRQGTGVYEQYF.

The chain uses TRBV28 and TRBJ2-7; D possibly corresponds to TRBD1 (5 bases). V shed 1 base and J shed 2 bases, with 9 bases lying between them. The CDR3 is 14 residues long. Germline V gives CDR1 MDHEN, CDR2 SYDVKM. The CDR3: CASSLLDKTYEQYF. CDR3 coding DNA: TGTGCCAGCAGTTTATTGGACAAAACCTACGAGCAGTACTTC.

The chain uses TRBV28 and TRBJ1-6, with unresolved D. The V end lost 6 bases, the J end lost 9 bases, and 6 bases lay between the germline ends. CDR1 is MDHEN and CDR2 is SYDVKM in the germline V gene. This CDR3 is built from 11 residues. CDR3 loop: CASSLRSPLHF. The CDR3 DNA reads as TGTGCCAGCAGCCTCCGTTCACCCCTCCACTTT.

CDR3 nucleotide sequence: TGTGCCAGCAGCTTGGGGATGGGGGGGAGCACAGATACGCAGTATTTT. Translation gives CASSLGMGGSTDTQYF. The V and J genes are TRBV7-8 and TRBJ2-3, with TRBD2 matching 7 bases. Looked up from germline, CDR1 is SGHVS and CDR2 is FQNEAQ. CDR3 length: 16 residues. J lost 0 bases, V lost 3 bases, and 6 bases had no gene match.